The T cell receptor (beta chain) described here comes from a study of OX40 agonist ivuxolimab in advanced cancers. Points from the study as a whole: The study found that CD8+ T cells averaged more expanded clones than CD4+. CD4+ and CD8+ blood T cells expanded clonally by week 6 at 0.1 to 3.0 mg/kg. Partly responding patients at 0.1-3.0 mg/kg showed some of the smallest clonal expansion. Researchers did not establish what antigens the expanded peripheral T cells target.

Profiling relied on immunoSEQ multiplex PCR, and the TCRdb table lists in-frame clones only, not all of them. The table lists approximately 90,000 clones, roughly nine tenths of them singletons, with 2.6% in the top ten. The CDR3 is 15 amino acids. The V gene's germline CDR1 is GTSNPN and CDR2 SVGIG (reference sequence). The ends were cut back, 2 bases at V and 0 bases at J, with 11 bases in the middle. In the case of this clone: Its antigen remains unknown.

The source is an adult with an advanced solid tumor such as melanoma, head and neck, liver or kidney cancer. The chain has TRBV30 and TRBJ1-5; D remains ambiguous. This material consisted of CD4+ or CD8+ T cells sorted from blood, taken in a trial of the OX40 agonist ivuxolimab. CDR3 amino acids: CAWSTGVTSNQPQHF. CDR3 bases: TGTGCCTGGAGTACCGGGGTTACTAGCAATCAGCCCCAGCATTTT. Drawing the rest from reference TRBV30 and TRBJ1-5, the complete variable domain is SQTIHQWPATLVQPVGSPLSLECTVEGTSNPNLYWYRQAAGRGLQLLFYSVGIGQISSEVPQNLSASRPQDRQFILSSKKLLLSDSGFYLCAWSTGVTSNQPQHFGDGTRLSIL.